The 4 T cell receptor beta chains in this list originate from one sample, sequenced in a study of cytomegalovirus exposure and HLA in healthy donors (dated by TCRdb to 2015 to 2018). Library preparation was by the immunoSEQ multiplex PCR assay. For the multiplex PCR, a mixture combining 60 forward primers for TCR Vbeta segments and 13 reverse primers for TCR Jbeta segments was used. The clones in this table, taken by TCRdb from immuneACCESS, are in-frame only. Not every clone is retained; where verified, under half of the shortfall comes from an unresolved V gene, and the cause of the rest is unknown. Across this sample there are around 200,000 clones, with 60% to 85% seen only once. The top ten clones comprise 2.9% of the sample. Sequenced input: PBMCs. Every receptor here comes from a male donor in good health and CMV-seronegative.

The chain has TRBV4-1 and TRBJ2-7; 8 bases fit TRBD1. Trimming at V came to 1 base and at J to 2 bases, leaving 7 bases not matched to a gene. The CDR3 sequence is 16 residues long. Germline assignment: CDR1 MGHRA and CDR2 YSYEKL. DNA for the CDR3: TGCGCCAGCAGCCAAGCCCTCGGGACAGGAACCTACGAGCAGTACTTC. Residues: CASSQALGTGTYEQYF.

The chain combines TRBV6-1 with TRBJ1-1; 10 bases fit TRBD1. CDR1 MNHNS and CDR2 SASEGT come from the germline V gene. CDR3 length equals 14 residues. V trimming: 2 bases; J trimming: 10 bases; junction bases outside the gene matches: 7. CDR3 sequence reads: CASSESHGQGGAFF. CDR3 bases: TGTGCCAGCAGTGAATCCCATGGACAGGGGGGAGCTTTCTTT.

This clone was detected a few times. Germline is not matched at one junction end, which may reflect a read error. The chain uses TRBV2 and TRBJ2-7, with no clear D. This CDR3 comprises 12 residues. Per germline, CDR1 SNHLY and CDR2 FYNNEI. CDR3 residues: CASSELSLGTIF. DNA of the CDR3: TGTGCCAGCAGTGAATTAAGCCTAGGCACAATCTTC.

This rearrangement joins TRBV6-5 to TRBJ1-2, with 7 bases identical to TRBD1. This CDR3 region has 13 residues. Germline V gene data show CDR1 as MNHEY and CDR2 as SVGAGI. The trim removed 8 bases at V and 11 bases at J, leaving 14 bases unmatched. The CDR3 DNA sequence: TGTGCCAGCTCTCCCGGAGGGGACAGTGGGTACACCTTC. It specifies CASSPGGDSGYTF.